The 26 T cell receptor beta chains below were found in one sample sequenced in a study of cytomegalovirus exposure and HLA in healthy donors. The primer mix had 60 Vbeta and 13 Jbeta primers. The table came from immunoSEQ multiplex PCR; TCRdb's copy has only in-frame clones and leaves some out. The data hold 100,000 to 150,000 clones, with over 80% observed a single time. Input material: PBMCs. Source of these receptors: a man aged 25-45 years in good health and CMV-seronegative.

The table lists this clone with a count of one. The rearrangement links TRBV6-5 to TRBJ1-4; a possible D gene is TRBD1 (6 bases). Per germline, CDR1 MNHEY and CDR2 SVGAGI. V dropped 6 bases and J dropped 3 bases, with 14 bases sitting between them. This CDR3 has 15 residues. CDR3 amino acids: CASRFGGAANEKLFF. For the CDR3, the DNA is TGTGCCAGCAGATTTGGGGGCGCGGCTAATGAAAAACTGTTTTTT.

The J gene is TRBJ2-4, the V gene TRBV29-1, with D possibly TRBD1 on 6 matching bases. The CDR3 consists of 12 residues. The germline V and J ends were trimmed by 3 bases and 12 bases, with 15 bases remaining between them. The germline V gene encodes CDR1 SQVTM and CDR2 ANQGSEA. The CDR3 DNA is TGCAGCGTTGACATGGGTCAGGACAGTCAGTACTTC. Translation: CSVDMGQDSQYF. The full variable domain, in which reference TRBV29-1 and TRBJ2-4 provide the parts outside the CDR3, is SAVISQKPSRDICQRGTSLTIQCQVDSQVTMMFWYRQQPGQSLTLIATANQGSEATYESGFVIDKFPISRPNLTFSTLTVSNMSPEDSSIYLCSVDMGQDSQYFGAGTRLSVL.

This chain uses TRBV5-4 with TRBJ1-6; the match to TRBD1 covers 8 bases. Germline CDR1 is SGHNT and CDR2 is YYREEE (reference sequence). V lost 4 bases, J lost 0 bases, and 6 bases stayed unmatched. The CDR3 is 17 amino acids. The CDR3 region has the DNA TGTGCCAGCAGCACAGGACAGGGTAGCTCCTATAATTCACCCCTCCACTTT. Amino acid sequence: CASSTGQGSSYNSPLHF.

The genes are TRBV28 and TRBJ2-1; 12 positions agree with TRBD2. The CDR3 runs to 18 residues. With 3 bases clipped from V and 4 bases from J, the junction kept 10 bases outside the gene matches. Germline V gives CDR1 MDHEN, CDR2 SYDVKM. The CDR3 region has the DNA TGTGCCAGCAGTTTCTCCCCCCCTAGCGGGGGGGTGTACAATGAGCAGTTCTTC. Protein sequence: CASSFSPPSGGVYNEQFF.

This chain uses TRBV2 with TRBJ2-2; 7 nucleotides line up with TRBD2. The germline V gene encodes CDR1 SNHLY and CDR2 FYNNEI. The CDR3 runs to 15 residues. V shed 5 bases and J 1 base; nucleotides not matched to a gene: 4. CDR3 sequence: CASSRERGNTGELFF. CDR3 nucleotides: TGTGCCAGCAGTAGGGAGCGGGGGAACACCGGGGAGCTGTTTTTT.

The chain recombines TRBV19 with TRBJ1-2; 8 bases match TRBD1. The germline V gene encodes CDR1 LNHDA and CDR2 SQIVND (reference sequence). This CDR3 region has 15 residues. Germline trimming cut 5 bases from V and 1 base from J; bases unmatched to any gene: 6. CDR3 in amino acids: CASSPRTGFNYGYTF. CDR3 coding DNA: TGTGCCAGTAGTCCTCGGACAGGGTTTAACTATGGCTACACCTTC.

The V gene is TRBV5-6, the J gene TRBJ1-3; D not resolved. Trimming left V 3 bases short and J 0 bases short, with 13 bases between. CDR3 length equals 16 residues. Germline CDR1 reads SGHDT; CDR2 reads YYEEEE. The CDR3 DNA is TGTGCCAGCAGCTCGCCAGGACTTACCTCTGGAAACACCATATATTTT. This gives the protein CASSSPGLTSGNTIYF.

This rearrangement joins TRBV4-2 to TRBJ2-5, with TRBD2 matching 9 bases. The junction had 10 bases not matched to a gene; V was cut back by 3 bases and J by 5 bases. Germline V gives CDR1 LGHNA, CDR2 YNFKEQ. This CDR3 is built from 16 residues. The CDR3 protein is CASSHPRGGRQETQYF. In nucleotides, the CDR3 is TGTGCCAGCAGCCACCCGCGGGGGGGCCGTCAGGAGACCCAGTACTTC.

This chain joins TRBV6-1 and TRBJ1-2; D remains ambiguous. Trimming left V 5 bases short and J 8 bases short, with 15 bases between. The CDR3 loop spans 13 amino acids. Germline V gene lookup returns CDR1 MNHNS and CDR2 SASEGT. The CDR3, as DNA: TGTGCCAGCAGTACGGACGGCAGCGGGGGCTACACCTTC. Its protein is CASSTDGSGGYTF.

J is TRBJ2-7 and V is TRBV6-5; 9 positions agree with TRBD1. The J segment lost 3 bases and the V segment lost 6 bases, leaving 3 bases of the junction unmatched. This CDR3 contains 13 residues. Germline-derived CDR1 and CDR2 are MNHEY and SVGAGI. The CDR3 DNA reads as TGTGCCAGCAGCCGGGACAGGGTCTACGAGCAGTACTTC. It is translated as CASSRDRVYEQYF.

The chain uses TRBV7-9 and TRBJ1-6; D is perhaps TRBD1 (5 bases). The length of the CDR3 is 16 residues. V shed 5 bases and J shed 2 bases, with 13 bases lying between them. Germline V gene data show CDR1 as SEHNR and CDR2 as FQNEAQ (reference sequence). The CDR3 protein is CASSLGEAAYNSPLHF. In DNA, the CDR3 is TGTGCCAGCAGCCTAGGGGAGGCGGCCTATAATTCACCCCTCCACTTT. Based on the CDR3 plus reference TRBV7-9 and TRBJ1-6, the full variable domain is DTGVSQNPRHKITKRGQNVTFRCDPISEHNRLYWYRQTLGQGPEFLTYFQNEAQLEKSRLLSDRFSAERPKGSFSTLEIQRTEQGDSAMYLCASSLGEAAYNSPLHFGNGTRLTVT.

This sequence joins TRBV7-6 and TRBJ2-7; a weak D match, TRBD1 (6 bases). The germline CDR1 and CDR2 sequences are SGHVS and FNYEAQ. The CDR3 consists of 15 residues. V lost 0 bases, J lost 1 base, and 10 bases lay in between. The CDR3 loop reads CASSLAPDRSYEQYF. The CDR3 DNA reads TGTGCCAGCAGCTTAGCGCCGGACAGATCCTACGAGCAGTACTTC.

This clone came up once. The V call is TRBV19, the J call TRBJ1-1; TRBD1 might be the D (6 bases). V lost 7 bases and J lost 1, with 19 bases in between. The CDR3 is 16 residues long. Germline CDR1 and CDR2: LNHDA and SQIVND (reference sequence). The CDR3, as DNA: TGTGCCAGTATCACCTCCTCCGGGACAAGGAACACTGAAGCTTTCTTT. Translation gives CASITSSGTRNTEAFF.

On this clone: Its ends do not fully match the called genes, so a read error is possible. The J gene is TRBJ2-6, the V gene TRBV15, with 7 bases matching TRBD2. Germline assignment: CDR1 LNHNV and CDR2 YYDKDF (reference sequence). CDR3 size: 16 residues. Here the CDR3 reads CATSLKAGSGANGLTF. The CDR3 DNA follows: TGTGCCACCAGCCTCAAAGCGGGGTCCGGGGCCAACGGCCTGACTTTC.

This clone has only a few counts. V is TRBV28 and J is TRBJ2-7; D is possibly TRBD2 (5 bases). The V gene's germline CDR1 is MDHEN and CDR2 SYDVKM. The CDR3 contains 12 residues. With 7 bases removed from V and 6 bases from J, the gap between germline ends came to 13 bases. As DNA, the CDR3 is TGTGCCAGCAAGGAGGTCCCGGGCGAGCAGTACTTC. Its protein product is CASKEVPGEQYF.

The rearrangement joins TRBV5-1 to TRBJ2-7, with D possibly being TRBD1 (6 bases). This CDR3 spans 14 amino acids. Germline V gene sequence: CDR1 SGHRS, CDR2 YFSETQ. With 0 bases removed from V and 6 bases from J, the gap between germline ends came to 13 bases. Here the CDR3 reads CASSLAWGRGEQYF. In nucleotides, the CDR3 is TGCGCCAGCAGCTTGGCCTGGGGGCGCGGCGAGCAGTACTTC.

This chain uses TRBV2 with TRBJ2-3; 9 bases are a match to TRBD2. The V segment lost 2 bases and the J segment 4 bases; nucleotides outside the gene matches: 10. Germline assignment: CDR1 SNHLY and CDR2 FYNNEI. This CDR3 comprises 17 residues. In DNA form, the CDR3 reads TGTGCCAGCAGTGAAACCGTTCCAGCGGGGGGAGCAGATACGCAGTATTTT. Translated, it gives CASSETVPAGGADTQYF.

This clone is a singleton in its sample. This sequence joins TRBV2 and TRBJ2-1; 8 nucleotides line up with TRBD1. The V gene end was trimmed by 7 bases and the J gene end by 9 bases; junction bases not matched to a gene: 8. Germline lookup yields CDR1 SNHLY and CDR2 FYNNEI. The CDR3 loop spans 13 amino acids. The chain's CDR3 is CASMGTGPLEQFF. The CDR3 coding sequence is TGTGCCAGCATGGGGACAGGTCCGCTTGAGCAGTTCTTC.

The J gene is TRBJ1-1, the V gene TRBV28; 7 positions match TRBD1. V trimming: 5 bases; J trimming: 5 bases; junction bases outside the gene matches: 11. The CDR3 is 15 amino acids. The germline V gene encodes CDR1 MDHEN and CDR2 SYDVKM. The CDR3 DNA is TGTGCCAGCAGTATACGGACAGGATGGGGGACTGAAGCTTTCTTT. Its protein product is CASSIRTGWGTEAFF.

The chain has TRBV5-6 and TRBJ1-1; TRBD1 matches 7 bases. The CDR3 has 18 residues. Trimming cost V 1 base and J 1 base; bases outside gene matches: 13. Per the germline V gene, CDR1 is SGHDT and CDR2 is YYEEEE. CDR3 sequence reads: CASSLNLGQWGQNTEAFF. Written as DNA, the CDR3 is TGTGCCAGCAGCTTGAATCTGGGACAGTGGGGCCAGAACACTGAAGCTTTCTTT.

V gene TRBV11-2 combines with J gene TRBJ2-7; the match to TRBD2 covers 8 bases. Germline V gene data show CDR1 as SGHAT and CDR2 as FQNNGV. V lost 4 bases and J lost 6; bases outside the gene matches: 14. There are 16 residues in the CDR3. The CDR3 bases are TGTGCCAGCAGCTCGGACCGGGGGGGTTTATATGGCGAGCAGTACTTC. It is translated as CASSSDRGGLYGEQYF.

CDR3 nucleotides: TGTGCCAGCAGCCCTAGAAGCCGGGACAGGGGAGAAGCTTTCTTT. Translating gives CASSPRSRDRGEAFF. The rearrangement uses TRBV11-2 and TRBJ1-1; TRBD1 matches at 10 bases. The CDR3 totals 15 residues. With 5 bases clipped from V and 8 bases from J, the junction kept 11 bases outside the gene matches. Germline V gives CDR1 SGHAT, CDR2 FQNNGV.

The rearrangement joins TRBV10-3 to TRBJ2-2, with a tentative D call TRBD1 (7 bases). Germline V gives CDR1 ENHRY, CDR2 SYGVKD. V was cut by 2 bases and J by 6 bases, with 10 bases left in between. The CDR3 contains 14 residues. The CDR3 loop reads CAISEDREAGELFF. CDR3 sequence (DNA): TGTGCCATCAGTGAGGACAGGGAGGCCGGGGAGCTGTTTTTT.

The gene calls are TRBV28 and TRBJ2-7; maybe TRBD2 (7 bases). Germline V gene sequence: CDR1 MDHEN, CDR2 SYDVKM. The CDR3 has 14 amino acids. V lost 6 bases, J lost 1 base, and 13 bases lay in between. CDR3 in amino acids: CASSSGGRSYEQYF. The CDR3 bases are TGTGCCAGCAGCTCCGGGGGGCGATCCTACGAGCAGTACTTC.

This chain connects TRBV25-1 to TRBJ1-3; weak D call: TRBD1 (5 bases). The germline V and J ends were trimmed by 4 bases and 1 base, with 8 bases remaining between them. CDR3 length equals 14 residues. Germline CDR1 is MGHDK and CDR2 is SYGVNS. The CDR3 spells CASSATESGNTIYF. As DNA, the CDR3 is TGTGCCAGCAGTGCGACAGAATCTGGAAACACCATATATTTT.

V is TRBV27 and J is TRBJ2-7; D might be TRBD2 (6 bases). Germline V CDR1 and CDR2: MNHEY, SMNVEV (reference sequence). The CDR3 is 12 residues long. Trimming left V 6 bases short and J 2 bases short, with 8 bases between. CDR3 sequence (DNA): TGTGCCAGCAGCGGGGGTCCCTACGAGCAGTACTTC. This translates into CASSGGPYEQYF.